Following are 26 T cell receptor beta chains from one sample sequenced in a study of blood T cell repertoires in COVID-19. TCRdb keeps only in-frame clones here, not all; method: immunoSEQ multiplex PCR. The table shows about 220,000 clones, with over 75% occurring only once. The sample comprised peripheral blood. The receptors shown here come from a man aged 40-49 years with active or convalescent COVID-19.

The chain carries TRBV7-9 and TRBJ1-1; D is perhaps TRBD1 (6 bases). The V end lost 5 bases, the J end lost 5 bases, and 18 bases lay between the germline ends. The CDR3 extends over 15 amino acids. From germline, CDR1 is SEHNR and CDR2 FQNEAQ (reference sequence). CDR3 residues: CASSPVGGTRTEAFF. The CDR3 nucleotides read TGTGCCAGCAGCCCCGTCGGGGGGACAAGGACTGAAGCTTTCTTT.

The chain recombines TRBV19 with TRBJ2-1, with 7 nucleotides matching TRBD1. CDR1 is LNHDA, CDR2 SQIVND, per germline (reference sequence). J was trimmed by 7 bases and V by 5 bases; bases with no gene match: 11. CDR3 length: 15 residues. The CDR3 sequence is CASSLSGTVTNEQFF. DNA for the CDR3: TGTGCCAGTAGTCTCTCGGGGACAGTAACTAATGAGCAGTTCTTC.

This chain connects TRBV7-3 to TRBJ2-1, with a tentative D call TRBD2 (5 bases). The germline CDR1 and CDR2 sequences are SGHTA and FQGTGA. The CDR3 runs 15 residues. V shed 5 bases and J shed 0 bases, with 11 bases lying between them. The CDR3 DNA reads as TGTGCCAGCAGCCGAGGGTCGAGCTCCTACAATGAGCAGTTCTTC. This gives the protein CASSRGSSSYNEQFF.

The CDR3 region is CASSLTPSYEQYF. The CDR3 coding sequence is TGTGCCAGCAGCTTGACACCCTCCTACGAGCAGTACTTC. The V call is TRBV5-6, the J call TRBJ2-7; D is uncertain. Trimming removed 1 base at V and 0 bases at J, with 5 bases between. Germline CDR1 reads SGHDT; CDR2 reads YYEEEE. The CDR3 extends over 13 amino acids.

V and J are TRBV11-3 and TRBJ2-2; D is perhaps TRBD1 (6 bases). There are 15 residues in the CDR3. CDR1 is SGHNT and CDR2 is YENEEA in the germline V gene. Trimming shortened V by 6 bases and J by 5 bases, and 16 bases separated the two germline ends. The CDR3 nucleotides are TGTGCCAGCAGTCCATTTTCCCAGGGGACCGGGGAGCTGTTTTTT. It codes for CASSPFSQGTGELFF.

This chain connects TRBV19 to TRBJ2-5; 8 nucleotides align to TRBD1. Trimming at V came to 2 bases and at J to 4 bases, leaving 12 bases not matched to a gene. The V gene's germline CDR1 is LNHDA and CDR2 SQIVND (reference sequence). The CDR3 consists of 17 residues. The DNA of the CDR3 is TGTGCCAGTAGTATAAGGTCGGACAGGGTAATAGCAGAGACCCAGTACTTC. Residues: CASSIRSDRVIAETQYF.

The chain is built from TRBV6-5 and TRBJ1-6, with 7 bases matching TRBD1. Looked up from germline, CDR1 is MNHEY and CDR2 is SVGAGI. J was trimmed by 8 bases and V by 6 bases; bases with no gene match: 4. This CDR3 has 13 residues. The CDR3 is CASSPGGYSPLHF. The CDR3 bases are TGTGCCAGCAGCCCAGGGGGTTATTCACCCCTCCACTTT.

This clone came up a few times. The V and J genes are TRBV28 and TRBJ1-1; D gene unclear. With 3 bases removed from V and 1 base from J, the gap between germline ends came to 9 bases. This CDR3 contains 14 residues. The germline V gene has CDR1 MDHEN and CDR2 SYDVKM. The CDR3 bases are TGTGCCAGCAGTTTTGAAAGCCCGAACACTGAAGCTTTCTTT. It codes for CASSFESPNTEAFF. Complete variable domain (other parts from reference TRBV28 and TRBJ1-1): DVKVTQSSRYLVKRTGEKVFLECVQDMDHENMFWYRQDPGLGLRLIYFSYDVKMKEKGDIPEGYSVSREKKERFSLILESASTNQTSMYLCASSFESPNTEAFFGQGTRLTVV.

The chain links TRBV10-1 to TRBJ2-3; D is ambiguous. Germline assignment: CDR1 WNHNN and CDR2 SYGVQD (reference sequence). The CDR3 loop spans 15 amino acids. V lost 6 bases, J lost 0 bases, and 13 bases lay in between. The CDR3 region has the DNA TGCGCCAGCAGACTGCGGAGCGAGAGCACAGATACGCAGTATTTT. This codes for CASRLRSESTDTQYF.

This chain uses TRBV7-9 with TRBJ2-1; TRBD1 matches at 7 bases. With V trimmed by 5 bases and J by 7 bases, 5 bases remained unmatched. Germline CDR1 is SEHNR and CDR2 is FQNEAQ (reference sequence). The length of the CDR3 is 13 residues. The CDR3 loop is CASSRQGKNEQFF. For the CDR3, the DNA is TGTGCCAGCAGCCGACAGGGTAAAAATGAGCAGTTCTTC.

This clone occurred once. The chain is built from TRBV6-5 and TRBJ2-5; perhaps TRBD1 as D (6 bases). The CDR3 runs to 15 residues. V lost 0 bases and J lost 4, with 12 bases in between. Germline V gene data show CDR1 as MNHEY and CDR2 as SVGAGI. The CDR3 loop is CASSYSGGRGETQYF. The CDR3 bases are TGTGCCAGCAGTTACTCAGGGGGTCGGGGAGAGACCCAGTACTTC.

Written as DNA, the CDR3 is TGTGCCAGCAGCTTAGGGAGCACTGAAGCTTTCTTT. The encoded protein is CASSLGSTEAFF. The rearrangement links TRBV7-8 to TRBJ1-1; D not resolved. Germline CDR1 reads SGHVS; CDR2 reads FQNEAQ. This CDR3 has 12 residues. Trimming shortened V by 1 base and J by 4 bases, and 4 bases separated the two germline ends.

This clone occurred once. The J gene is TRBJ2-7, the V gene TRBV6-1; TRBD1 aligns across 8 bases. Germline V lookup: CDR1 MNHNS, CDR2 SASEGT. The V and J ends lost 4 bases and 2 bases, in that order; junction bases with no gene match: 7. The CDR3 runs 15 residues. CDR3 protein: CASSGAGTGPYEQYF. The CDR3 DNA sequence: TGTGCCAGCAGTGGAGCCGGGACAGGACCCTACGAGCAGTACTTC.

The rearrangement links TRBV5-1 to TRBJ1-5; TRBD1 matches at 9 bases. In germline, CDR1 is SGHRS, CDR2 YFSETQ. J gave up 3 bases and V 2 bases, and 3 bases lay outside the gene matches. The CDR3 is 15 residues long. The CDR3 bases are TGCGCCAGCAGCTTACAGGGGGCGGACAATCAGCCCCAGCATTTT. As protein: CASSLQGADNQPQHF.

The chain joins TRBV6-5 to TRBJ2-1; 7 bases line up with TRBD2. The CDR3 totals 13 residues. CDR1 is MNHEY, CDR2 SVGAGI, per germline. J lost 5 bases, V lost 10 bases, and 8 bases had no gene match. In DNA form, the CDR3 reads TGTGCCACCCGGAGCGGGGCCGACAATGAGCAGTTCTTC. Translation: CATRSGADNEQFF.

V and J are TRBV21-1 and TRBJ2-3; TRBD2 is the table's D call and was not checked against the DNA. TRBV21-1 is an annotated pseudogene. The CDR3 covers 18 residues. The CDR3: CASSKSTGLALSTDTQYF. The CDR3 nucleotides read TGTGCCAGCAGCAAGAGTACGGGACTAGCGTTAAGCACAGATACGCAGTATTTT.

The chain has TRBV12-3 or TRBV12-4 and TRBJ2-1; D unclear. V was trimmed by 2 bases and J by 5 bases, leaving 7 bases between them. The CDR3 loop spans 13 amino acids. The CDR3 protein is CASSLMTHNEQFF. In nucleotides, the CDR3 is TGTGCCAGCAGTTTAATGACACACAATGAGCAGTTCTTC.

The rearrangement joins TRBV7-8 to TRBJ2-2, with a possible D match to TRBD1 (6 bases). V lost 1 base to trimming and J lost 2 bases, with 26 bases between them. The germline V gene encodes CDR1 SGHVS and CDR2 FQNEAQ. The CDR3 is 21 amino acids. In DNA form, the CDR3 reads TGTGCCAGCAGCTTAGATTCGCCGGGCCTTAGGGGGATATCAAACACCGGGGAGCTGTTTTTT. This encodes CASSLDSPGLRGISNTGELFF.

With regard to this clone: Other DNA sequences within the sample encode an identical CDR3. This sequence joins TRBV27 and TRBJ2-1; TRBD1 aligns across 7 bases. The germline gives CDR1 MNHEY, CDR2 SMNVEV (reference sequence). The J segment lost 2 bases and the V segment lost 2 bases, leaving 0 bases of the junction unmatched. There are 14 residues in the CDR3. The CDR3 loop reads CASSLQGAYNEQFF. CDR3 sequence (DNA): TGTGCCAGCAGTTTACAGGGGGCCTACAATGAGCAGTTCTTC.

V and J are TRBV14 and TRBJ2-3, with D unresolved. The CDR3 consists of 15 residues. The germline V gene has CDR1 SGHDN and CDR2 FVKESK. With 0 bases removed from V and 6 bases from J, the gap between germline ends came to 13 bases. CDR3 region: CASSQERIAHDTQYF. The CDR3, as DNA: TGTGCCAGCAGCCAAGAACGGATAGCACACGATACGCAGTATTTT. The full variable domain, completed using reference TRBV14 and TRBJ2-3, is EAGVTQFPSHSVIEKGQTVTLRCDPISGHDNLYWYRRVMGKEIKFLLHFVKESKQDESGMPNNRFLAERTGGTYSTLKVQPAELEDSGVYFCASSQERIAHDTQYFGPGTRLTVL.

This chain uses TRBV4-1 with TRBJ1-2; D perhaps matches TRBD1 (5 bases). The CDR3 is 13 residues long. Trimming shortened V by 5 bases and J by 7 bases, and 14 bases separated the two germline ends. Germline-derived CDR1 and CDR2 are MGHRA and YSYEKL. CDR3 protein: CASSTQGVRGYTF. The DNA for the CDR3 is TGCGCCAGCAGCACGCAGGGTGTCCGTGGCTACACCTTC.

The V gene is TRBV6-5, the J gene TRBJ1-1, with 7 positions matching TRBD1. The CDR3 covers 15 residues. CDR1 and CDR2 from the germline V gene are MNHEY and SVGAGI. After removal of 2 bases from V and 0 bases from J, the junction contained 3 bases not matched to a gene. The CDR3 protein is CASSYKGQLNTEAFF. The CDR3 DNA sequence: TGTGCCAGCAGTTACAAGGGACAGTTGAACACTGAAGCTTTCTTT.

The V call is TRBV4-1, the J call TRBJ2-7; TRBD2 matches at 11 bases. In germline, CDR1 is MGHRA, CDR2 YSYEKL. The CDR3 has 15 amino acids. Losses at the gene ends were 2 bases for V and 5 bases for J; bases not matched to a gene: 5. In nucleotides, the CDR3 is TGCGCCAGCAGCCAAACTAGCGGGAGTCTTGACGAGCAGTACTTC. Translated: CASSQTSGSLDEQYF.

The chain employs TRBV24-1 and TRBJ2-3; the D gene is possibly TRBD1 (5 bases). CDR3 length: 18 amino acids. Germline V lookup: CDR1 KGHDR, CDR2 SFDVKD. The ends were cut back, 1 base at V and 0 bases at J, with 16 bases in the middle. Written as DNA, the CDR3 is TGTGCCACCAGTGATTTTGGGTTTAGGGGCTCTAGCACAGATACGCAGTATTTT. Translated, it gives CATSDFGFRGSSTDTQYF.

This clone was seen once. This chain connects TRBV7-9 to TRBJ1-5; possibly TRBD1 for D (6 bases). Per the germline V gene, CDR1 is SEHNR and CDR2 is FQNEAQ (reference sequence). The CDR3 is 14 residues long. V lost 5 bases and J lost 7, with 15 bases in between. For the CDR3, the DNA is TGTGCCAGCAGCAGGGAGGGGGACGAACAGCCCCAGCATTTT. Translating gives CASSREGDEQPQHF.

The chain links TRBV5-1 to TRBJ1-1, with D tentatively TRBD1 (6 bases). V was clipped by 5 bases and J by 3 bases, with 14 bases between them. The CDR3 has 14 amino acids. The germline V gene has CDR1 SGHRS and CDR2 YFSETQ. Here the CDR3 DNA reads TGCGCCAGCAGTCCGGGACACCTGGACACTGAAGCTTTCTTT. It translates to CASSPGHLDTEAFF.